These 5 T cell receptor beta chains were all obtained from the same sample, sequenced in a study of tumor-infiltrating lymphocytes in localized non-small cell lung cancer. Repertoires were generated with immunoSEQ multiplex PCR, while TCRdb's copy carries only in-frame clones and drops some. There are tens of thousands of clones in the sample; 55% to 75% occur only once, and roughly 15% lies in the top ten. The sequenced sample was lung tumor tissue. The receptor set was obtained from a human donor with non-small cell lung cancer.

Within the sample, this clone is medium-sized (0.01 to 0.1%). This chain links TRBV4-2 with TRBJ2-6; TRBD1 is a possible D gene (5 bases). Trimming shortened V by 2 bases and J by 1 base, and 6 bases separated the two germline ends. Looked up from germline, CDR1 is LGHNA and CDR2 is YNFKEQ. This CDR3 spans 15 amino acids. CDR3 bases: TGTGCCAGCAGCCAACAGGGATCTGGGGCCAACGTCCTGACTTTC. It specifies CASSQQGSGANVLTF.

Only a few counts were recorded for this clone. This rearrangement joins TRBV7-9 to TRBJ2-2, with TRBD2 matching 14 bases. Germline V gene sequence: CDR1 SEHNR, CDR2 FQNEAQ (reference sequence). V was clipped by 11 bases and J by 5 bases; unmatched bases: 19. The CDR3 runs to 19 residues. DNA of the CDR3: TGTGCCGGAAGAGAGTCCATCGGGACTAGCGGGAGCTGGACCGGGGAGCTGTTTTTT. This codes for CAGRESIGTSGSWTGELFF.

There are a few counts of this clone. J is TRBJ2-5 and V is TRBV7-2; no firm D call. Germline loops: CDR1 SGHTA, CDR2 FQGNSA. The CDR3 contains 14 residues. Trimming removed 6 bases at V and 1 base at J, with 12 bases between. In nucleotides, the CDR3 is TGTGCCAGCAGGTCGGGTGGGCTCCAAGAGACCCAGTACTTC. It is translated as CASRSGGLQETQYF.

By its share, this clone is medium-sized. This chain connects TRBV28 to TRBJ2-7; 10 nucleotides align to TRBD1. The germline V gene encodes CDR1 MDHEN and CDR2 SYDVKM. CDR3 length: 14 residues. The V segment lost 10 bases and the J segment 6 bases; nucleotides outside the gene matches: 12. CDR3 protein: CATRSGQGSREQYF. Written as DNA, the CDR3 is TGTGCCACCCGGTCGGGACAGGGGTCTCGCGAGCAGTACTTC.

This rearrangement joins TRBV23-1 to TRBJ1-1; 7 bases fit TRBD1. TRBV23-1 is an open reading frame whose function is uncertain. The V gene end was trimmed by 0 bases and the J gene end by 10 bases; junction bases not matched to a gene: 11. This CDR3 region has 15 residues. For the CDR3, the DNA is TGCGCCAGCAGTCAATCCAAGACAGGGCACATGGTAGCTTTCTTT. This codes for CASSQSKTGHMVAFF.